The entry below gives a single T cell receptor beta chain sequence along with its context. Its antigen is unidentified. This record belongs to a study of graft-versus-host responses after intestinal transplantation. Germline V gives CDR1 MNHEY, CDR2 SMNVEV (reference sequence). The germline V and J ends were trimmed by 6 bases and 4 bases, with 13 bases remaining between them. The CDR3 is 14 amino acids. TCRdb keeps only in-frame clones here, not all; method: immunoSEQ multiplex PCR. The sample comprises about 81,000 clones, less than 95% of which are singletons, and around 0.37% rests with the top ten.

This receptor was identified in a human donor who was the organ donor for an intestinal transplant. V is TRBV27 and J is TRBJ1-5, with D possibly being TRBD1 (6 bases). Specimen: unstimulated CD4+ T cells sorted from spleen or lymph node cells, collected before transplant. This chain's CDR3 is CASSIAQGNQPQHF. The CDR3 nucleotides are TGTGCCAGCAGCATTGCTCAGGGGAATCAGCCCCAGCATTTT.